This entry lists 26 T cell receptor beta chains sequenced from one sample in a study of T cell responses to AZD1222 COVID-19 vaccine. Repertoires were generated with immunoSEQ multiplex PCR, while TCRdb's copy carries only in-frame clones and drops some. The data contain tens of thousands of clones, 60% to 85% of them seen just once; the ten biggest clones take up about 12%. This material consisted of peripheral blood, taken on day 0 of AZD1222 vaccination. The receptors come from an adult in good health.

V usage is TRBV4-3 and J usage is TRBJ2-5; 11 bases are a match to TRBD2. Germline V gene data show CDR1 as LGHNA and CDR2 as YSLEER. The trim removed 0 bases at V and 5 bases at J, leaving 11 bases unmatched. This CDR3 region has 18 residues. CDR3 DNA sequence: TGCGCCAGCAGCCAAGATCAACGAGTAGCGGGGGGGGTCGAGACCCAGTACTTC. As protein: CASSQDQRVAGGVETQYF.

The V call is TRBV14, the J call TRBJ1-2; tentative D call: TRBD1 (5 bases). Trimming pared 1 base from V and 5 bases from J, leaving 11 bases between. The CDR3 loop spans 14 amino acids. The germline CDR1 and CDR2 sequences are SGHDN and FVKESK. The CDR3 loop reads CASSQVGPTYGYTF. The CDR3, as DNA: TGTGCCAGCAGCCAAGTGGGACCGACTTATGGCTACACCTTC.

This CDR3 reads CASSEYTGTGKLFF. Written as DNA, the CDR3 is TGTGCCAGCAGCGAGTACACCGGGACAGGGAAACTGTTTTTT. The V and J genes are TRBV9 and TRBJ1-4; 9 nucleotides line up with TRBD1. Germline V gene data show CDR1 as SGDLS and CDR2 as YYNGEE. This CDR3 has 14 amino acids. J lost 11 bases, V lost 3 bases, and 8 bases had no gene match.

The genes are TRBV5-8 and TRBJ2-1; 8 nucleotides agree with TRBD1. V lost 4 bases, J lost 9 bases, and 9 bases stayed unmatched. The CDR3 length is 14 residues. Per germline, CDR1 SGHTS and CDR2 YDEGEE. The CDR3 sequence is CASSTDRGRGEQFF. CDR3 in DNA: TGTGCCAGCAGCACCGACAGGGGCAGGGGTGAGCAGTTCTTC.

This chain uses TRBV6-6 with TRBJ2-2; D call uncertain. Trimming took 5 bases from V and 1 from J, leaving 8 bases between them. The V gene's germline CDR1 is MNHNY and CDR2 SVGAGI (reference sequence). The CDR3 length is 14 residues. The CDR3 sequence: CASSLTGNTGELFF. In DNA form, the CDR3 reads TGTGCCAGCAGTCTAACGGGGAACACCGGGGAGCTGTTTTTT.

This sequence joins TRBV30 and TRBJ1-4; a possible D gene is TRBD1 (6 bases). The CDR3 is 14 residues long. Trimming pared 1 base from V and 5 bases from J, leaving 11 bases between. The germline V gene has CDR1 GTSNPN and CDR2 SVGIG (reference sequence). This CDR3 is CAWSATGLNEKLFF. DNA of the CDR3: TGTGCCTGGAGTGCGACAGGCTTAAATGAAAAACTGTTTTTT.

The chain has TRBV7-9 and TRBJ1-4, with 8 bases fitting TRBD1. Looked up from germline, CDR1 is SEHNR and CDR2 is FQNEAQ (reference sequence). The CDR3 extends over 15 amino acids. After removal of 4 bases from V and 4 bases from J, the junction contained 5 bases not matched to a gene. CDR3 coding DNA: TGTGCCAGCAGCTCCAGACAGGGGTTTAATGAAAAACTGTTTTTT. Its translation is CASSSRQGFNEKLFF.

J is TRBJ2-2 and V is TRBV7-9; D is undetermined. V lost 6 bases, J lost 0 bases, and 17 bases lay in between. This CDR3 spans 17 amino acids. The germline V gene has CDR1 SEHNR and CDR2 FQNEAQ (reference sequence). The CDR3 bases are TGTGCCAGCAGGAAATCGGACGGCAAGCCGAACACCGGGGAGCTGTTTTTT. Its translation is CASRKSDGKPNTGELFF.

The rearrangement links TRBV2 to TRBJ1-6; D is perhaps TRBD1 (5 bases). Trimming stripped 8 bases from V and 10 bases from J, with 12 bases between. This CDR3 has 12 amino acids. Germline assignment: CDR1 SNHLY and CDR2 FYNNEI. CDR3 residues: CASGSEGSPLHF. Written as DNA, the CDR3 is TGTGCCAGCGGGTCGGAGGGGTCACCCCTCCACTTT. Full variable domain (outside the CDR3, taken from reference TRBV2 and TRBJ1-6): EPEVTQTPSHQVTQMGQEVILRCVPISNHLYFYWYRQILGQKVEFLVSFYNNEISEKSEIFDDQFSVERPDGSNFTLKIRSTKLEDSAMYFCASGSEGSPLHFGNGTRLTVT.

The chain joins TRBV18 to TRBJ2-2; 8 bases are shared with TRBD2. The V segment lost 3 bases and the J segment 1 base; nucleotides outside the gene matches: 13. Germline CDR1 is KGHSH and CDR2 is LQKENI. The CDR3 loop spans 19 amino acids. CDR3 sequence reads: CASSPTKIVAGRNTGELFF. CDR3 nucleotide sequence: TGTGCCAGCTCACCGACGAAAATAGTAGCGGGGAGGAACACCGGGGAGCTGTTTTTT.

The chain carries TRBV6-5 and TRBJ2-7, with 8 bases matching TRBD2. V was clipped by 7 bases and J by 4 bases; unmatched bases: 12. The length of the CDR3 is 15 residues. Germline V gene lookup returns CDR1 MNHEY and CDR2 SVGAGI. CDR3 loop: CASNPGGATAYEQYF. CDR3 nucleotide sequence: TGTGCCAGCAACCCGGGAGGGGCTACGGCGTACGAGCAGTACTTC.

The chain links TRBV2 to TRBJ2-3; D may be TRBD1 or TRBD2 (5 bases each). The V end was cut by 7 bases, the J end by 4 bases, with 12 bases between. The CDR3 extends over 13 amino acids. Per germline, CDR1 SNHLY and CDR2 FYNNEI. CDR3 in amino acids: CASIWGRADTQYF. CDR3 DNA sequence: TGTGCCAGCATTTGGGGGAGAGCAGATACGCAGTATTTT.

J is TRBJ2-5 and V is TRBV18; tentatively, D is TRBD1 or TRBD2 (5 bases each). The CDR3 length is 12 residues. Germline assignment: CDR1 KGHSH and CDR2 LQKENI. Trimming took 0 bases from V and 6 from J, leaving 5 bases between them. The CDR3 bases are TGTGCCAGCTCACCACCGGGACAGACCCAGTACTTC. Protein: CASSPPGQTQYF. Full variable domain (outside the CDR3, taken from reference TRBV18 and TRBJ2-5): NAGVMQNPRHLVRRRGQEARLRCSPMKGHSHVYWYRQLPEEGLKFMVYLQKENIIDESGMPKERFSAEFPKEGPSILRIQQVVRGDSAAYFCASSPPGQTQYFGPGTRLLVL.

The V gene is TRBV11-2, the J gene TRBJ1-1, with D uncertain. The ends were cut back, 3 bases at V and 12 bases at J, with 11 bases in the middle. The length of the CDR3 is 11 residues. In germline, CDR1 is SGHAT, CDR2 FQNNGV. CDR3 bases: TGTGCCAGCAGCTTGCTCGGGGTAACTTTCTTT. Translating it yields CASSLLGVTFF.

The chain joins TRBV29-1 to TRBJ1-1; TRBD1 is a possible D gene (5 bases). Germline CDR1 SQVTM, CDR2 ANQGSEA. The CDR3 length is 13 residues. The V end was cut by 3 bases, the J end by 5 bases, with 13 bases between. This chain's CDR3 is CSVDGLGVTEAFF. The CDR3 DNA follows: TGCAGCGTTGACGGTTTAGGGGTTACTGAAGCTTTCTTT.

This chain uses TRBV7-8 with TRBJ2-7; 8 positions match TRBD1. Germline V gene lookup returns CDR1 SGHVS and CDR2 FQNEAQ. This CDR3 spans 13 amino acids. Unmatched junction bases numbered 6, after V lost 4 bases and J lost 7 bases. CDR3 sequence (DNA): TGTGCCAGCAGCTCTCCGGACAGGGCTGAGCAGTACTTC. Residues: CASSSPDRAEQYF.

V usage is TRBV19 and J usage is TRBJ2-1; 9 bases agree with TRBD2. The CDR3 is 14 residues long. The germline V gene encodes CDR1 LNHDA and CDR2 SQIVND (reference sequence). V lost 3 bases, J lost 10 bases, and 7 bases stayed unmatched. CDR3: CASSMPSGTTEQFF. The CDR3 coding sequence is TGTGCCAGTAGTATGCCTAGCGGGACGACCGAGCAGTTCTTC.

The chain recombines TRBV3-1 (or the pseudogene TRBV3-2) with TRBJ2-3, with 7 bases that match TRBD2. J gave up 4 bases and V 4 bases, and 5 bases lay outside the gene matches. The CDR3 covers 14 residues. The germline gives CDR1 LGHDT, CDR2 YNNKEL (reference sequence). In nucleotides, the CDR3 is TGTGCCAGCAGCCCCCAGACTAGCTCAGATACGCAGTATTTT. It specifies CASSPQTSSDTQYF.

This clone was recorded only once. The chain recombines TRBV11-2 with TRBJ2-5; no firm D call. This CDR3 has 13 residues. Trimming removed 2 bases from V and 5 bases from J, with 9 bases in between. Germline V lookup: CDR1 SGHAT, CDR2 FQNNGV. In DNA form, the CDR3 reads TGTGCCAGCAGCTTAATCGTGGGGGAGACCCAGTACTTC. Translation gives CASSLIVGETQYF.

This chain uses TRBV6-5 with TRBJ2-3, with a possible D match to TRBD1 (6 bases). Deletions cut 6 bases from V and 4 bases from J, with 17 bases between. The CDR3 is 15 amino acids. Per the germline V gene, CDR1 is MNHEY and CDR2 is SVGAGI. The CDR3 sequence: CASSNIRTASDTQYF. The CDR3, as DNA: TGTGCCAGCAGCAATATTAGGACAGCTTCAGATACGCAGTATTTT.

CDR3 coding DNA: TGTGCCATCAGTGCCCAAGGGGGGCTCGGGAATTCACCCCTCCACTTT. Protein: CAISAQGGLGNSPLHF. V and J are TRBV10-3 and TRBJ1-6; perhaps TRBD1 as D (6 bases). V was clipped by 4 bases and J by 7 bases, with 17 bases between them. Germline V CDR1 and CDR2: ENHRY, SYGVKD. The CDR3 has 16 amino acids.

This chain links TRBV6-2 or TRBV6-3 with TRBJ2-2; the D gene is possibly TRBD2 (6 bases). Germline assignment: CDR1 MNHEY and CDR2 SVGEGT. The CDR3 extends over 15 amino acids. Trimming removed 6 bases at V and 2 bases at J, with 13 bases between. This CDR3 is CASSHPSENTGELFF. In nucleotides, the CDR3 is TGTGCCAGCAGCCACCCTAGCGAAAACACCGGGGAGCTGTTTTTT.

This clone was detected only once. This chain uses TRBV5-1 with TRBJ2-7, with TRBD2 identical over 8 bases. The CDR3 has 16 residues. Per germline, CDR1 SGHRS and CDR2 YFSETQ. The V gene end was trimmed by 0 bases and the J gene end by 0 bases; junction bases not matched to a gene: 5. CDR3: CASSLGSGGLSYEQYF. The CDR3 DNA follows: TGCGCCAGCAGCTTGGGGAGCGGGGGCCTCTCCTACGAGCAGTACTTC.

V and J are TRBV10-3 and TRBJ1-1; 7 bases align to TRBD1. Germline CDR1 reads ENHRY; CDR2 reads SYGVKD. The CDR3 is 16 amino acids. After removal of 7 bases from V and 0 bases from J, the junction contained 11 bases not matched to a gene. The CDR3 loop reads CAIKSSDRILNTEAFF. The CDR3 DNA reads TGTGCCATCAAATCATCGGACAGGATTTTGAACACTGAAGCTTTCTTT.

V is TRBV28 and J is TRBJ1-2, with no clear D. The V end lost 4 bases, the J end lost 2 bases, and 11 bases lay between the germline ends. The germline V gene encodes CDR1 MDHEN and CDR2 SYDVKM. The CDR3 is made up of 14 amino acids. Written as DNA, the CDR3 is TGTGCCAGCAGTTCCCCCAGTGGGAACTATGGCTACACCTTC. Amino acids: CASSSPSGNYGYTF.

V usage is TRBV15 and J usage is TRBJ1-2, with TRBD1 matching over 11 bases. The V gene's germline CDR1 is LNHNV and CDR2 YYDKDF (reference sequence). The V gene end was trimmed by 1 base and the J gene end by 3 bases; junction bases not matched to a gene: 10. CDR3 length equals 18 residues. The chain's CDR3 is CATSRAWTGGSGDYGYTF. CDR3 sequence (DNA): TGTGCCACCAGCAGAGCCTGGACAGGGGGCTCAGGGGACTATGGCTACACCTTC.